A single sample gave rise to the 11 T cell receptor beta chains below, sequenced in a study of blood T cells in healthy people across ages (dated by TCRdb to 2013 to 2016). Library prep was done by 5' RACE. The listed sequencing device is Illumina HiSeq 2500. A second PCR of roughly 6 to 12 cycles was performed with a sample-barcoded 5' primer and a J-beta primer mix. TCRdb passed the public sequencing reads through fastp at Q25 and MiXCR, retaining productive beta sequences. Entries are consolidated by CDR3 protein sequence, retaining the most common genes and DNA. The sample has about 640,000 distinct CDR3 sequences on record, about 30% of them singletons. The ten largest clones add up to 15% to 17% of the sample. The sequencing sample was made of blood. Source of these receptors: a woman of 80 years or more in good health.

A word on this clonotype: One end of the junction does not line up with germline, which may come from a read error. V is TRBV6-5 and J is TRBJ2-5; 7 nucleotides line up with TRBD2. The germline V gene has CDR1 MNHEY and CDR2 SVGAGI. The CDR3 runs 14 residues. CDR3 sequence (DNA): TGTGTCAGCAGCTTCTGCATGGGAGGGGACGAGCGGTACTTC. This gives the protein CVSSFCMGGDERYF.

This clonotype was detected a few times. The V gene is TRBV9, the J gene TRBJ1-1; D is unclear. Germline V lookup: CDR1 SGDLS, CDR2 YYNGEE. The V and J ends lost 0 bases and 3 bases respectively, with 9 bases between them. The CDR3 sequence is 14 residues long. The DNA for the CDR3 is TGTGCCAGCAGCGTAGACAGCGGATACACTGAAGCTTTCTTT. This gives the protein CASSVDSGYTEAFF.

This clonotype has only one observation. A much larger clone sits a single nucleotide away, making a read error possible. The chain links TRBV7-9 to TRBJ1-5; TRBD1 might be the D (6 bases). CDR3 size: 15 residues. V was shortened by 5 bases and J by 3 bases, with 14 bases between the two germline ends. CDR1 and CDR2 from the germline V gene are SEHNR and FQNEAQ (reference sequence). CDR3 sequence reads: CASSPGDTINQPQHF. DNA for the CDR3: TGTGCCAGCAGCCCAGGGGACACGATCAATCAGCCCCAGCATTTT.

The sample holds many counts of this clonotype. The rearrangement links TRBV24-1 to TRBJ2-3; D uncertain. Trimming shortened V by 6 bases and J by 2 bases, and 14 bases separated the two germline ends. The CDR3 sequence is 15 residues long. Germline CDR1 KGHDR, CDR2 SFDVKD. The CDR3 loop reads CATSPGLFPTDTQYF. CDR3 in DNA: TGTGCCACCAGTCCGGGCCTGTTCCCCACAGATACGCAGTATTTT.

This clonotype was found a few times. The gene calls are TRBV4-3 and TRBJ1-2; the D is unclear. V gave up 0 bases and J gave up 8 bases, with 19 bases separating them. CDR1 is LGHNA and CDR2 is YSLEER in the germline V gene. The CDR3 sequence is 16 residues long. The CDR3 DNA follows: TGCGCCAGCAGCCAAGATATCAGGACTCGACGGTGGGGCTACACCTTC. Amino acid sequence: CASSQDIRTRRWGYTF.

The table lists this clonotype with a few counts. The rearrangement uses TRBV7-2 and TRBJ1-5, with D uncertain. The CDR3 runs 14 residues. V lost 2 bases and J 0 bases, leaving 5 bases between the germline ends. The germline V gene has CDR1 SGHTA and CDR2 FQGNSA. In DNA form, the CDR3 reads TGTGCCAGCAGCTTAATGGGTAGCAATCAGCCCCAGCATTTT. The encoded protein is CASSLMGSNQPQHF. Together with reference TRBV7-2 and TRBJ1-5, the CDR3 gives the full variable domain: GAGVSQSPSNKVTEKGKDVELRCDPISGHTALYWYRQSLGQGLEFLIYFQGNSAPDKSGLPSDRFSAERTGGSVSTLTIQRTQQEDSAVYLCASSLMGSNQPQHFGDGTRLSIL.

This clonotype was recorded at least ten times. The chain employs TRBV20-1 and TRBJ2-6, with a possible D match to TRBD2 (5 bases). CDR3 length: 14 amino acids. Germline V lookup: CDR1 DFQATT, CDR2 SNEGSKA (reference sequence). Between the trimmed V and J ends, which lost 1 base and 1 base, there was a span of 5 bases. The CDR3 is CSARGGSGANVLTF. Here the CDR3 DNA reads TGCAGTGCTAGAGGAGGGTCTGGGGCCAACGTCCTGACTTTC.

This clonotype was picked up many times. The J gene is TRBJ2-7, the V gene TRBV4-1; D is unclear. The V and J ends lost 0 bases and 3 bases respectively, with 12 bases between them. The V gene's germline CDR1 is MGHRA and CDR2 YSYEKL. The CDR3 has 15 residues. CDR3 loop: CASSQERGVGYEQYF. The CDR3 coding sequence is TGCGCCAGCAGCCAAGAGAGAGGAGTAGGCTACGAGCAGTACTTC.

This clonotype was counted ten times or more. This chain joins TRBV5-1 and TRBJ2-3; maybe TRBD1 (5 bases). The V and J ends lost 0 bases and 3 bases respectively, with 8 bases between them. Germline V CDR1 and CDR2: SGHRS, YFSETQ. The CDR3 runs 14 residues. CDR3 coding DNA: TGCGCCAGCAGCTTGGTCCAGGGAACAGATACGCAGTATTTT. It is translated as CASSLVQGTDTQYF.

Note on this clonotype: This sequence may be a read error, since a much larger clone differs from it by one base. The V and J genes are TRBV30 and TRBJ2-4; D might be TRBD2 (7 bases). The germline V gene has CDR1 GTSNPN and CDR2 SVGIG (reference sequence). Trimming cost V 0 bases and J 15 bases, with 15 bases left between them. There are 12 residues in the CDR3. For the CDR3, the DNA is TGTGCCTGGAGTGTAACAGGGCGGGAGCCGTACTTC. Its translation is CAWSVTGREPYF.

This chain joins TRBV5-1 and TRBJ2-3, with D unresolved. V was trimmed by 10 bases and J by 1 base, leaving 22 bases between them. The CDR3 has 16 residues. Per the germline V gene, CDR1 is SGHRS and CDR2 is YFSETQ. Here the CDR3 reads CAGNLLTVGRTDTQYF. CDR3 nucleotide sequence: TGCGCCGGCAACTTGCTTACGGTGGGTCGCACAGATACGCAGTATTTT.